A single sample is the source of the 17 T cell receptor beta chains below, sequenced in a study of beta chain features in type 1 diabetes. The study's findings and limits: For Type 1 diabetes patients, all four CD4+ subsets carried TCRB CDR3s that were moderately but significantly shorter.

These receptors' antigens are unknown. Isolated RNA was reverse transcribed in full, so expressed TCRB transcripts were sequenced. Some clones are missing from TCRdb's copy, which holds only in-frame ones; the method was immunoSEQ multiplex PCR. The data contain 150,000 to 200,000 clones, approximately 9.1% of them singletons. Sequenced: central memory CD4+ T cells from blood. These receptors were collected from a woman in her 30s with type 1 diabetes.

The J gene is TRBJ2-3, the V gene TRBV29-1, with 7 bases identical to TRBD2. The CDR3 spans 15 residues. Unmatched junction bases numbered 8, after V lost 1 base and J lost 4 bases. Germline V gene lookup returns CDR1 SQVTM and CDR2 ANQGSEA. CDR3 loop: CSVEGWASGADTQYF. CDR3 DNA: TGCAGCGTTGAAGGGTGGGCTAGCGGCGCAGATACGCAGTATTTT.

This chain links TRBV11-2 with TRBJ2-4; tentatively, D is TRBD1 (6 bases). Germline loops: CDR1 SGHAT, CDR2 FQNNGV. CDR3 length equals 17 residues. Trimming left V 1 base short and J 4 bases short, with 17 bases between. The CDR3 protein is CASSLGDPGEWKNIQYF. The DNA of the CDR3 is TGTGCCAGCAGCTTAGGAGACCCAGGGGAGTGGAAAAACATTCAGTACTTC.

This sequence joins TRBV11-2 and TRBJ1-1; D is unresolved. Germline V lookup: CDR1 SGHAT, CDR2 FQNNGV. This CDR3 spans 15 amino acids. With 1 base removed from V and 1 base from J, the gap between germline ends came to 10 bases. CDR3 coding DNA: TGTGCCAGCAGCTTAGGCTTTGGCCAGAACACTGAAGCTTTCTTT. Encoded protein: CASSLGFGQNTEAFF.

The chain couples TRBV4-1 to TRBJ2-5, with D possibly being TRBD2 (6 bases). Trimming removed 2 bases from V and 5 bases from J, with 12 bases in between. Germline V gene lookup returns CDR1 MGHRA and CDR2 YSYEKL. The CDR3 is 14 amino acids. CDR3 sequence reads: CASSQPGLRETQYF. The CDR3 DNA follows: TGCGCCAGCAGCCAACCGGGACTGCGGGAGACCCAGTACTTC.

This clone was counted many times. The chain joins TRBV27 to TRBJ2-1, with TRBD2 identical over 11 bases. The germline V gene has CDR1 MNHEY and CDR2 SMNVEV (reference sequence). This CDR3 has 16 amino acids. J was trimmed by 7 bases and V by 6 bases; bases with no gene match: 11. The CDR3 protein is CASSPTRLAGLNEQFF. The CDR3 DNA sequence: TGTGCCAGCAGCCCTACCCGACTAGCGGGATTGAATGAGCAGTTCTTC.

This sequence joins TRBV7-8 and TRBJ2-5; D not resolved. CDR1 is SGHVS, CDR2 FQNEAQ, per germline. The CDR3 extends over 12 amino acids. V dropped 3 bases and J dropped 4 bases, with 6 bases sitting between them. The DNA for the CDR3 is TGTGCCAGCAGCTTCTTTTTAGAGACCCAGTACTTC. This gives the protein CASSFFLETQYF.

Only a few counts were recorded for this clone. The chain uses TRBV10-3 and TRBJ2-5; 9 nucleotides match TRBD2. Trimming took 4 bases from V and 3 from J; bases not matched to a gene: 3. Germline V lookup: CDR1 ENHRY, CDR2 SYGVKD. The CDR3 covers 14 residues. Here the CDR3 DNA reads TGTGCCATCAGTGCTAGCGGGGTGGAAGAGACCCAGTACTTC. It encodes CAISASGVEETQYF.

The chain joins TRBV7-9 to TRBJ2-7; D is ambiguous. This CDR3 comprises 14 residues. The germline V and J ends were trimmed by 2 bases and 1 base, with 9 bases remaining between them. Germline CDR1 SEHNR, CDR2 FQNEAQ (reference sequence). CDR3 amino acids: CASSLSAASYEQYF. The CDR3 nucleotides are TGTGCCAGCAGCTTATCGGCGGCATCCTACGAGCAGTACTTC.

CDR3 sequence reads: CASSLGHNNEQFF. DNA for the CDR3: TGTGCCAGCAGCTTAGGACATAACAATGAGCAGTTCTTC. The J gene is TRBJ2-1, the V gene TRBV7-8; D is ambiguous. CDR1 is SGHVS and CDR2 is FQNEAQ in the germline V gene. V gave up 1 base and J gave up 5 bases, with 6 bases separating them. The CDR3 runs to 13 residues. The full variable domain, rest sourced from reference TRBV7-8 and TRBJ2-1, is GAGVSQSPRYKVAKRGQDVALRCDPISGHVSLFWYQQALGQGPEFLTYFQNEAQLDKSGLPSDRFFAERPEGSVSTLKIQRTQQEDSAVYLCASSLGHNNEQFFGPGTRLTVL.

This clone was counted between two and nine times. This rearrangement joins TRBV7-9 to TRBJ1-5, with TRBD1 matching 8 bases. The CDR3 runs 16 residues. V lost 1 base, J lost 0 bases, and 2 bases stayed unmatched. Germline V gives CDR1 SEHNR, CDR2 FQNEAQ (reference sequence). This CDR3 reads CASSLGTGSSNQPQHF. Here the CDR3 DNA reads TGTGCCAGCAGCTTAGGGACAGGGAGTAGCAATCAGCCCCAGCATTTT. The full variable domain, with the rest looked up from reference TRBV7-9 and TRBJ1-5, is DTGVSQNPRHKITKRGQNVTFRCDPISEHNRLYWYRQTLGQGPEFLTYFQNEAQLEKSRLLSDRFSAERPKGSFSTLEIQRTEQGDSAMYLCASSLGTGSSNQPQHFGDGTRLSIL.

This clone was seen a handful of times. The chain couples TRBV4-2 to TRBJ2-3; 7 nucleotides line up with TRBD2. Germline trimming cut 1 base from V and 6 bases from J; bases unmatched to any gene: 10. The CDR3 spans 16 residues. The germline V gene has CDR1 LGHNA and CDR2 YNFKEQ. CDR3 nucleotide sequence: TGTGCCAGCAGCCAAGTGGCTAGCGGTGAAGGTGATACGCAGTATTTT. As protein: CASSQVASGEGDTQYF.

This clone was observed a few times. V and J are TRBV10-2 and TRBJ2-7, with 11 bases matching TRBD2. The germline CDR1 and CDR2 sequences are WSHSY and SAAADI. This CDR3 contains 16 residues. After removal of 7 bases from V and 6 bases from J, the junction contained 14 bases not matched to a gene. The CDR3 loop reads CASTYTSGRGLSEQYF. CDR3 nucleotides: TGCGCCAGCACCTACACTAGCGGGAGAGGACTATCCGAGCAGTACTTC.

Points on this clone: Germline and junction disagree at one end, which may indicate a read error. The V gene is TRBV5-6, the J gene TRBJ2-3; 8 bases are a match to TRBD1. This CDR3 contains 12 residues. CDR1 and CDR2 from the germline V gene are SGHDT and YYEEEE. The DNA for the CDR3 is TGTGCCAGCAGCTGGGGACAGGCGCGTCATAATTTT. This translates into CASSWGQARHNF.

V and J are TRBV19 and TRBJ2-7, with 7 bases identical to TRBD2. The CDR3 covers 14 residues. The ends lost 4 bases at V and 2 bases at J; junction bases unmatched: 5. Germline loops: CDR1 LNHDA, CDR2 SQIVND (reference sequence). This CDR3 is CASSTSGIPYEQYF. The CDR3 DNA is TGTGCCAGTAGTACGAGCGGGATCCCCTACGAGCAGTACTTC.

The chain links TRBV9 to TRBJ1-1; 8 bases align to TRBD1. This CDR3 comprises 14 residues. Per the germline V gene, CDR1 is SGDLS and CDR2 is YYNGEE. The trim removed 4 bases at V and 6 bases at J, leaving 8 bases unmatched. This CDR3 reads CASSPRTGIAEAFF. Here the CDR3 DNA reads TGTGCCAGCAGCCCCCGGACAGGGATCGCTGAAGCTTTCTTT.

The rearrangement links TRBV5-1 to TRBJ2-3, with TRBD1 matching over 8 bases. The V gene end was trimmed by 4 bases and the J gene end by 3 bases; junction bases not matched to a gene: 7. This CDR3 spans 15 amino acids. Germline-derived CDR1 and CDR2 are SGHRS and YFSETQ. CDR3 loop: CASSLGQGGTDTQYF. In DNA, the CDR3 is TGCGCCAGCAGCCTCGGACAGGGTGGGACAGATACGCAGTATTTT.

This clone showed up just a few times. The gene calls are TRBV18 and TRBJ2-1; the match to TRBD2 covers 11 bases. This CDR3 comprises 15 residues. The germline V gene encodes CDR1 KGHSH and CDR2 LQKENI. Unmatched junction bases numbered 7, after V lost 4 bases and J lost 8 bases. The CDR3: CASSLLAGGPDEQFF. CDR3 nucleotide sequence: TGTGCCAGCTCACTTTTAGCGGGAGGGCCTGATGAGCAGTTCTTC.